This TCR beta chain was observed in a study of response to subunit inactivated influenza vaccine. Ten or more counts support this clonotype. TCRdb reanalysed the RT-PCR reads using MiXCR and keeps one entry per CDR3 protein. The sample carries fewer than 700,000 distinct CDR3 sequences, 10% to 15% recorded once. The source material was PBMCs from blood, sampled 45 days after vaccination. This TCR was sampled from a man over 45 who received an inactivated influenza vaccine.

Here the CDR3 DNA reads TGTGCCAGCAGCCGTGAGGGGAATGAGCAGTTCTTC. Its protein is CASSREGNEQFF. This chain joins TRBV3-1 and TRBJ2-1; perhaps D is TRBD1 or TRBD2 (5 bases each). Germline CDR1 LGHDT, CDR2 YNNKEL (reference sequence). V lost 4 bases to trimming and J lost 7 bases, with 8 bases between them. The length of the CDR3 is 12 residues.